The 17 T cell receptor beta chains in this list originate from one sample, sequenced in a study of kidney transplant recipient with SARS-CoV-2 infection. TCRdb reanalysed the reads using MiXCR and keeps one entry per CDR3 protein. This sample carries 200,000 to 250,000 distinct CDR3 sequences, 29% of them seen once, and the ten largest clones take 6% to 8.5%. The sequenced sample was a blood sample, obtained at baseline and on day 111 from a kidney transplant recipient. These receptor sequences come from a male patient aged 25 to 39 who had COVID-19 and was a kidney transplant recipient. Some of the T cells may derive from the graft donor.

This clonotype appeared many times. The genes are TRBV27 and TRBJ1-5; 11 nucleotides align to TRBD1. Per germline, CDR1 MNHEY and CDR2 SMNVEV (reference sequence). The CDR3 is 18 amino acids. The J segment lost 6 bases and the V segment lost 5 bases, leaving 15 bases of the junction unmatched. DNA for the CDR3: TGTGCCAGCAGTCCTTACCCTCCGGACAGGGGGCTTAGTCAGCCCCAGCATTTT. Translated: CASSPYPPDRGLSQPQHF.

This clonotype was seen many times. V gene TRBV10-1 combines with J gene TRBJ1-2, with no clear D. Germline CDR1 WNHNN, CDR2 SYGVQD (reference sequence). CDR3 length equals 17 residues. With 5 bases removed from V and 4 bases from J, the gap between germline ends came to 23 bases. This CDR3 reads CASSQVGRSRKTYGYTF. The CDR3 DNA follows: TGCGCCAGCAGTCAAGTAGGAAGATCGCGAAAGACCTATGGCTACACCTTC.

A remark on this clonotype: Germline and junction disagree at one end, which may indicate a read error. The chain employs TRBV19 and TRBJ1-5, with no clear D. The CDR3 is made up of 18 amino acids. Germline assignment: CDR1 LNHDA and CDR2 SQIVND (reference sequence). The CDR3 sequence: CASSIGRGIWSLNQPQHF. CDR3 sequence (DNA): TGTGCCAGTAGTATCGGTCGAGGGATCTGGAGTCTCAATCAGCCCCAGCATTTC.

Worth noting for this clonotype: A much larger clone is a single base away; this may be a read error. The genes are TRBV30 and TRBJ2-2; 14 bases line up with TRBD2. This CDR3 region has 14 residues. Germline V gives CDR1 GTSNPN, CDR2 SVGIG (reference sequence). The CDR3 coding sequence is TGTGCCTGGAGGGGACTAGCGGGAGCCGGGGAGCTGCTTTTT. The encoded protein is CAWRGLAGAGELLF.

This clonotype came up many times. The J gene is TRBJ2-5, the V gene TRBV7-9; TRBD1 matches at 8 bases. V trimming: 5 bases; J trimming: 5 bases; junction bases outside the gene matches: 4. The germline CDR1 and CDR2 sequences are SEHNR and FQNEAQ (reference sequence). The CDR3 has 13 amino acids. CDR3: CASSRQGIETQYF. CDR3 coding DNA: TGTGCCAGCAGCCGACAGGGGATCGAGACCCAGTACTTC. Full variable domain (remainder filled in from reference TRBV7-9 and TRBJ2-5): DTGVSQNPRHKITKRGQNVTFRCDPISEHNRLYWYRQTLGQGPEFLTYFQNEAQLEKSRLLSDRFSAERPKGSFSTLEIQRTEQGDSAMYLCASSRQGIETQYFGPGTRLLVL.

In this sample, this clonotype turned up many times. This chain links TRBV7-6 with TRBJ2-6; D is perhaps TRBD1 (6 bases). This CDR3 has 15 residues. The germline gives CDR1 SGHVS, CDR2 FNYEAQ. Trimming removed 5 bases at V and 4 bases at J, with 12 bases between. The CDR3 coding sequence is TGTGCCAGCAGCCCCAACAGGGCCGGGGCCAACGTCCTGACTTTC. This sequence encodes CASSPNRAGANVLTF.

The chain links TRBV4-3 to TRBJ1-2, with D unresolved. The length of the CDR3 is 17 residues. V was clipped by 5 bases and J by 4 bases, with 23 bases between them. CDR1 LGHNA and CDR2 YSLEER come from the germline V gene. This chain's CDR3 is CASSVGLGCRKTYGYTF. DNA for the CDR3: TGCGCCAGCAGCGTCGGATTAGGGTGTCGAAAGACCTATGGCTACACCTTC.

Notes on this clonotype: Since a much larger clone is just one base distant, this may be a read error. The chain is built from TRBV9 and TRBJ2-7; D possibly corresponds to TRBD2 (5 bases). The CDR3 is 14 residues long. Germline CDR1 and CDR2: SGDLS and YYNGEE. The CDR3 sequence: CASGVVGGRDEQYF. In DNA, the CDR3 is TGTGCCAGCGGCGTAGTAGGAGGTCGAGACGAGCAGTACTTC. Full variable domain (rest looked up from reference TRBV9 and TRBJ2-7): DSGVTQTPKHLITATGQRVTLRCSPRSGDLSVYWYQQSLDQGLQFLIQYYNGEERAKGNILERFSAQQFPDLHSELNLSSLELGDSALYFCASGVVGGRDEQYFGPGTRLTVT.

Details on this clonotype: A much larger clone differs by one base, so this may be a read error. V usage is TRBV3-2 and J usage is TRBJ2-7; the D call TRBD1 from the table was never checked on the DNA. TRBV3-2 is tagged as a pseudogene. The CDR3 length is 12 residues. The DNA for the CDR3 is TGTGCCAGCGGCGGGGCGCACTACGGGCAGTACTTC. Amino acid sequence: CASGGAHYGQYF.

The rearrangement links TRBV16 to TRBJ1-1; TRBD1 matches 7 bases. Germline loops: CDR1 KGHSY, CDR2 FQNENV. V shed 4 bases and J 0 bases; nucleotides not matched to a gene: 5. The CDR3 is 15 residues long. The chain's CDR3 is CASSLRDSLNTEAFF. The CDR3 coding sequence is TGTGCCAGCAGCCTAAGGGACAGCCTGAACACTGAAGCTTTCTTT.

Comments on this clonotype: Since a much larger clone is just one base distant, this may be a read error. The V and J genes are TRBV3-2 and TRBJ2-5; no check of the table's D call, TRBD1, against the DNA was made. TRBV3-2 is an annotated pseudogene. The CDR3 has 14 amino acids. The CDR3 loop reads CASSQDTGEGTQYF. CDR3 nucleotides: TGTGCCAGCAGCCAAGATACAGGAGAAGGGACCCAGTACTTC.

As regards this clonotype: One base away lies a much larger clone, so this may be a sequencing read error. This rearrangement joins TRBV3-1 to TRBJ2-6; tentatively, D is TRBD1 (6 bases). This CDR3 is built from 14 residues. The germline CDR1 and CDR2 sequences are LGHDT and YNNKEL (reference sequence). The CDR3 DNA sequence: TGTGCCAGCAGCCATATGTTGGGGGCCAACGTCCCGACTTTC. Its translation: CASSHMLGANVPTF.

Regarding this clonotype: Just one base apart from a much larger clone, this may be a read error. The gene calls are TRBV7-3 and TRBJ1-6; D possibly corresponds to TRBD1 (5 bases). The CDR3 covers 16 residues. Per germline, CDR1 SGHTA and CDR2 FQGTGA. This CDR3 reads CASSLRKGVYNSHLHF. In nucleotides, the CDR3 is TGTGCCAGCAGCTTAAGGAAAGGGGTGTATAATTCACACCTCCACTTT. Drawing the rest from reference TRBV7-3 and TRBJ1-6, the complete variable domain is GAGVSQTPSNKVTEKGKYVELRCDPISGHTALYWYRQSLGQGPEFLIYFQGTGAADDSGLPNDRFFAVRPEGSVSTLKIQRTERGDSAVYLCASSLRKGVYNSHLHFGNGTRLTVT.

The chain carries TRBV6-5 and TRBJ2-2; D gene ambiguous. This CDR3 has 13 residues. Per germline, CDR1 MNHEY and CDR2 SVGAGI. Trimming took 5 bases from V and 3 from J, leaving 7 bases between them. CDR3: CASSHSDTGELFF. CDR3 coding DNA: TGTGCCAGCAGTCATAGTGACACCGGGGAGCTGTTTTTT.

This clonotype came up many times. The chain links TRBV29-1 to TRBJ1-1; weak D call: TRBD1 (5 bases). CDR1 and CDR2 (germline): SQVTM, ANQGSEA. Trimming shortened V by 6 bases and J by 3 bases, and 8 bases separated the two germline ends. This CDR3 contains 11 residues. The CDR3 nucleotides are TGCAGCGTACAGGCGTACACTGAAGCTTTCTTT. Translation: CSVQAYTEAFF. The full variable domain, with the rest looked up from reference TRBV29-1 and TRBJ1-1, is SAVISQKPSRDICQRGTSLTIQCQVDSQVTMMFWYRQQPGQSLTLIATANQGSEATYESGFVIDKFPISRPNLTFSTLTVSNMSPEDSSIYLCSVQAYTEAFFGQGTRLTVV.

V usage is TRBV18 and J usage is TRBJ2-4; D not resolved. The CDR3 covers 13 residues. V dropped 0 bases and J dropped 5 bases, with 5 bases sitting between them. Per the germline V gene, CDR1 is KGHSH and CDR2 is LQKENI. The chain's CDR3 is CASSPPTENIQYF. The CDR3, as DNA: TGTGCCAGCTCACCACCGACGGAAAACATTCAGTACTTC.

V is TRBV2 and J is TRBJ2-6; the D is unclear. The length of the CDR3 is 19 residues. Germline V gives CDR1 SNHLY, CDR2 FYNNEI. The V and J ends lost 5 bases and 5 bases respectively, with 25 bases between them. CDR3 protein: CASSCPFYPIQSRANVLTF. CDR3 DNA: TGTGCCAGCAGTTGCCCTTTTTACCCGATACAAAGTCGGGCCAACGTCCTGACTTTC. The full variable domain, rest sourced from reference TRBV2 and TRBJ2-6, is EPEVTQTPSHQVTQMGQEVILRCVPISNHLYFYWYRQILGQKVEFLVSFYNNEISEKSEIFDDQFSVERPDGSNFTLKIRSTKLEDSAMYFCASSCPFYPIQSRANVLTFGAGSRLTVL.